The sequence of this TCR beta chain was determined in a study of cytomegalovirus exposure and HLA in healthy donors. Study-wide points: A later analysis revealed that TCR association rates differed between HLA loci, peaking at DRB1 and bottoming out at HLA-C. Serostatus for CMV was the only available immune exposure information.

The donors (healthy individuals) were bone marrow donors. To note about this clone: Its antigen remains unidentified.

Amplification used 60 Vbeta primers and 13 Jbeta primers. The repertoire was sequenced with immunoSEQ multiplex PCR; TCRdb's copy has only in-frame clones and lacks some. The sample records over 75,000 clones, more than 75% being singletons. V shed 8 bases and J shed 2 bases, with 15 bases lying between them. Germline V gene lookup returns CDR1 LNHDA and CDR2 SQIVND (reference sequence). The CDR3 contains 14 residues. This TCR was sampled from a woman aged 55-70 years in good health and CMV-seronegative. The rearrangement links TRBV19 to TRBJ1-1; tentatively, D is TRBD1 (5 bases). Material: PBMCs. The chain's CDR3 is CASGRTPRNTEAFF. CDR3 DNA: TGTGCCAGTGGCAGGACACCTCGCAACACTGAAGCTTTCTTT.